The 27 T cell receptor beta chains given below trace back to one sample, sequenced in a study of blood T cell repertoires in COVID-19. The method was immunoSEQ multiplex PCR; TCRdb's version includes in-frame clones alone and lacks a portion of them. The sample includes just under 150,000 clones, approximately 87% of them seen just once. The sample consisted of peripheral blood. The receptors stem from a woman in her 50s with active or convalescent COVID-19.

The V gene is TRBV19, the J gene TRBJ2-1; 8 bases are a match to TRBD2. The germline V gene has CDR1 LNHDA and CDR2 SQIVND (reference sequence). V was clipped by 3 bases and J by 4 bases; unmatched bases: 5. The CDR3 covers 15 residues. The CDR3 DNA follows: TGTGCCAGTAGTATCGGAGCGGGAGAGTACAATGAGCAGTTCTTC. Translating it yields CASSIGAGEYNEQFF.

The chain is built from TRBV5-5 and TRBJ2-5; D possibly corresponds to TRBD2 (6 bases). Germline CDR1 is SGHKS and CDR2 is YYEKEE (reference sequence). Trimming cost V 0 bases and J 0 bases, with 12 bases left between them. The CDR3 is 16 residues long. The CDR3 here is CASSLGVRDYQETQYF. CDR3 nucleotides: TGTGCCAGCAGCTTGGGGGTTAGGGACTACCAAGAGACCCAGTACTTC.

The chain links TRBV28 to TRBJ2-7; 7 nucleotides align to TRBD1. Unmatched junction bases numbered 9, after V lost 5 bases and J lost 5 bases. There are 14 residues in the CDR3. Germline loops: CDR1 MDHEN, CDR2 SYDVKM. For the CDR3, the DNA is TGTGCCAGCAGTCTCTCCGGGACAGTCCACGAGCAGTACTTC. It is translated as CASSLSGTVHEQYF.

The chain is built from TRBV18 and TRBJ1-1; D may be TRBD1 (5 bases). The germline CDR1 and CDR2 sequences are KGHSH and LQKENI. The CDR3 is 14 amino acids. Deletions cut 4 bases from V and 3 bases from J, with 12 bases between. In DNA form, the CDR3 reads TGTGCCAGCTCACAGGGGATAAGGGACACTGAAGCTTTCTTT. This codes for CASSQGIRDTEAFF. The variable domain in full, with the rest retrieved from reference TRBV18 and TRBJ1-1, is NAGVMQNPRHLVRRRGQEARLRCSPMKGHSHVYWYRQLPEEGLKFMVYLQKENIIDESGMPKERFSAEFPKEGPSILRIQQVVRGDSAAYFCASSQGIRDTEAFFGQGTRLTVV.

The rearrangement uses TRBV6-1 and TRBJ1-5; TRBD1 aligns across 7 bases. CDR3 length: 15 residues. CDR1 and CDR2 (germline): MNHNS, SASEGT. Trimming at V came to 2 bases and at J to 2 bases, leaving 3 bases not matched to a gene. For the CDR3, the DNA is TGTGCCAGCAGTGAACTAGGACAGGGCAATCAGCCCCAGCATTTT. This translates into CASSELGQGNQPQHF.

This clone was found once. V usage is TRBV5-1 and J usage is TRBJ1-2; D might be TRBD1 (5 bases). Between the trimmed V and J ends, which lost 4 bases and 3 bases, there was a span of 10 bases. The CDR3 length is 13 residues. Per the germline V gene, CDR1 is SGHRS and CDR2 is YFSETQ. In nucleotides, the CDR3 is TGCGCCAGCAGCCTAACAGGAGACTATGGCTACACCTTC. Its translation: CASSLTGDYGYTF. Full variable domain (rest looked up from reference TRBV5-1 and TRBJ1-2): KAGVTQTPRYLIKTRGQQVTLSCSPISGHRSVSWYQQTPGQGLQFLFEYFSETQRNKGNFPGRFSGRQFSNSRSEMNVSTLELGDSALYLCASSLTGDYGYTFGSGTRLTVV.

V gene TRBV29-1 combines with J gene TRBJ2-7; D not certain. The V gene's germline CDR1 is SQVTM and CDR2 ANQGSEA. The V end was cut by 3 bases, the J end by 6 bases, with 15 bases between. CDR3 length: 13 residues. In DNA form, the CDR3 reads TGCAGCGTTGAGGAGTCTCCCACCGCCGAGCAGTACTTC. Translated: CSVEESPTAEQYF.

This clone occurred once. The J gene is TRBJ2-7, the V gene TRBV19; D remains unclear. Looked up from germline, CDR1 is LNHDA and CDR2 is SQIVND (reference sequence). The CDR3 extends over 14 amino acids. V was pared by 7 bases and J by 6 bases, with 19 bases between. This chain's CDR3 is CASKVQPLSPEQYF. The DNA of the CDR3 is TGTGCCAGTAAAGTGCAACCCCTATCGCCCGAGCAGTACTTC.

The genes are TRBV7-8 and TRBJ1-1; TRBD1 matches 12 bases. Unmatched junction bases numbered 12, after V lost 5 bases and J lost 5 bases. CDR1 SGHVS and CDR2 FQNEAQ come from the germline V gene. This CDR3 is 17 amino acids long. DNA of the CDR3: TGTGCCAGCAGCGCAAGGGACAGGGGGCGAAGAGGGACTGAAGCTTTCTTT. This codes for CASSARDRGRRGTEAFF.

The CDR3 is CASSTGPDGYGYTF. The CDR3 region has the DNA TGTGCCAGCAGCACAGGCCCGGACGGGTATGGCTACACCTTC. The chain has TRBV28 and TRBJ1-2, with D possibly being TRBD1 (5 bases). Deletions cut 6 bases from V and 5 bases from J, with 16 bases between. The V gene's germline CDR1 is MDHEN and CDR2 SYDVKM. This CDR3 comprises 14 residues.

The CDR3 region is CASSQGISEAFF. CDR3 in DNA: TGTGCCAGCTCGCAGGGTATCTCTGAAGCTTTCTTT. This chain connects TRBV25-1 to TRBJ1-1; TRBD1 is a possible D gene (5 bases). Trimming stripped 8 bases from V and 6 bases from J, with 13 bases between. The germline gives CDR1 MGHDK, CDR2 SYGVNS. The length of the CDR3 is 12 residues.

The DNA for the CDR3 is TGTGCCAGCAGCCGCGACAGGGGAATAGATACGCAGTATTTT. Translated, it gives CASSRDRGIDTQYF. The V gene is TRBV6-6, the J gene TRBJ2-3, with 8 nucleotides matching TRBD1. The CDR3 extends over 14 amino acids. Germline-derived CDR1 and CDR2 are MNHNY and SVGAGI (reference sequence). With V trimmed by 6 bases and J by 5 bases, 7 bases remained unmatched.

The chain combines TRBV29-1 with TRBJ2-1; TRBD2 is a possible D gene (5 bases). The length of the CDR3 is 16 residues. V was clipped by 2 bases and J by 0 bases, with 14 bases between them. Germline values: CDR1 SQVTM, CDR2 ANQGSEA. CDR3 bases: TGCAGCGTTGAATCCGGGCAGCGGAGCTCCTACAATGAGCAGTTCTTC. Translating it yields CSVESGQRSSYNEQFF.

The rearrangement joins TRBV12-3 or TRBV12-4 to TRBJ1-1; 7 nucleotides line up with TRBD1. This CDR3 region has 12 residues. Trimming at V came to 9 bases and at J to 3 bases, leaving 4 bases not matched to a gene. The CDR3 is CASSTGHTEAFF. The CDR3 region has the DNA TGTGCCAGTTCGACAGGGCACACTGAAGCTTTCTTT.

The CDR3 DNA is TGTGCCAGCACCTGGGACAGGGGCTACGAGCAGTACTTC. Its translation is CASTWDRGYEQYF. This chain links TRBV11-2 with TRBJ2-7, with 10 bases fitting TRBD1. There are 13 residues in the CDR3. Trimming at V came to 7 bases and at J to 3 bases, leaving 3 bases not matched to a gene. In germline, CDR1 is SGHAT, CDR2 FQNNGV.

This clone was detected a few times. The V gene is TRBV4-2, the J gene TRBJ2-1; 7 nucleotides agree with TRBD2. The V and J ends lost 0 bases and 1 base, in that order; junction bases with no gene match: 3. The germline V gene encodes CDR1 LGHNA and CDR2 YNFKEQ. CDR3 length equals 16 residues. CDR3 sequence reads: CASSQDWGGSYNEQFF. CDR3 nucleotides: TGTGCCAGCAGCCAAGATTGGGGGGGGTCCTACAATGAGCAGTTCTTC.

The gene calls are TRBV7-6 and TRBJ2-7; 7 nucleotides line up with TRBD2. Germline CDR1 SGHVS, CDR2 FNYEAQ. V was clipped by 8 bases and J by 6 bases; unmatched bases: 16. The length of the CDR3 is 15 residues. Written as DNA, the CDR3 is TGTGCCAGCGGACCCGGCCTAGCGGAGGGGCGCGAGCAGTACTTC. Its translation: CASGPGLAEGREQYF.

The chain recombines TRBV5-4 with TRBJ2-7, with a weak D call TRBD2 (5 bases). Germline loops: CDR1 SGHNT, CDR2 YYREEE (reference sequence). The CDR3 sequence is 14 residues long. Trimming took 3 bases from V and 4 from J, leaving 14 bases between them. The CDR3 loop reads CASSSRGLVYEQYF. CDR3 in DNA: TGTGCCAGCAGCTCCCGAGGGCTGGTTTACGAGCAGTACTTC.

The rearrangement links TRBV14 to TRBJ2-4; a possible D gene is TRBD2 (5 bases). The CDR3 totals 16 residues. V was clipped by 2 bases and J by 6 bases, with 17 bases between them. In germline, CDR1 is SGHDN, CDR2 FVKESK. CDR3 residues: CASSQTDWIRGNIQYF. DNA of the CDR3: TGTGCCAGCAGCCAAACCGACTGGATCCGGGGAAACATTCAGTACTTC. Complete variable domain (other parts from reference TRBV14 and TRBJ2-4): EAGVTQFPSHSVIEKGQTVTLRCDPISGHDNLYWYRRVMGKEIKFLLHFVKESKQDESGMPNNRFLAERTGGTYSTLKVQPAELEDSGVYFCASSQTDWIRGNIQYFGAGTRLSVL.

V is TRBV5-1 and J is TRBJ1-1; weak D call: TRBD1 (6 bases). The ends were cut back, 3 bases at V and 2 bases at J, with 14 bases in the middle. The CDR3 length is 15 residues. In germline, CDR1 is SGHRS, CDR2 YFSETQ. The CDR3 region has the DNA TGCGCCAGCAGCTGGGGTGGGGGCGGTAACACTGAAGCTTTCTTT. Its translation is CASSWGGGGNTEAFF.

The rearrangement joins TRBV6-2 or TRBV6-3 to TRBJ2-2; D not resolved. This CDR3 has 14 amino acids. V lost 5 bases to trimming and J lost 3 bases, with 10 bases between them. From germline, CDR1 is MNHEY and CDR2 SVGEGT. Written as DNA, the CDR3 is TGTGCCAGCAGTCGGTTCCGGGACACCGGGGAGCTGTTTTTT. Protein: CASSRFRDTGELFF.

The chain joins TRBV19 to TRBJ1-2, with TRBD1 identical over 7 bases. CDR1 is LNHDA and CDR2 is SQIVND in the germline V gene (reference sequence). V gave up 3 bases and J gave up 7 bases; unmatched junction bases: 14. There are 16 residues in the CDR3. The CDR3 region is CASSMGTGTVRGGYTF. The CDR3 region has the DNA TGTGCCAGTAGTATGGGGACTGGGACAGTTCGAGGTGGCTACACCTTC.

V and J are TRBV28 and TRBJ1-3; 8 nucleotides agree with TRBD1. Germline values: CDR1 MDHEN, CDR2 SYDVKM. V was pared by 5 bases and J by 0 bases, with 15 bases of the junction left unmatched. The CDR3 consists of 19 residues. CDR3 in DNA: TGTGCCAGCAGTGGACGTACGGGACAGGTCGATTTCTCTGGAAACACCATATATTTT. This codes for CASSGRTGQVDFSGNTIYF. The complete variable domain, with remaining parts taken from reference TRBV28 and TRBJ1-3, reads DVKVTQSSRYLVKRTGEKVFLECVQDMDHENMFWYRQDPGLGLRLIYFSYDVKMKEKGDIPEGYSVSREKKERFSLILESASTNQTSMYLCASSGRTGQVDFSGNTIYFGEGSWLTVV.

This clone was seen a single time. The chain has TRBV7-3 and TRBJ2-1; 8 bases are shared with TRBD2. The CDR3 has 16 residues. Trimming cost V 5 bases and J 0 bases; bases outside gene matches: 6. CDR1 and CDR2 (germline): SGHTA, FQGTGA. The CDR3 protein is CASSVGGGSSYNEQFF. For the CDR3, the DNA is TGTGCCAGCAGCGTTGGCGGGGGGTCCTCCTACAATGAGCAGTTCTTC.

The chain links TRBV2 to TRBJ2-5, with 10 bases lining up with TRBD2. J was trimmed by 1 base and V by 5 bases; bases with no gene match: 10. The CDR3 length is 17 residues. Germline CDR1 is SNHLY and CDR2 is FYNNEI. As DNA, the CDR3 is TGTGCCAGCAGTTACCTCGGACTAGCGGAGATCCAAGAGACCCAGTACTTC. It encodes CASSYLGLAEIQETQYF.

This chain links TRBV24-1 with TRBJ2-5; no reliable D call. The V gene's germline CDR1 is KGHDR and CDR2 SFDVKD. Trimming stripped 0 bases from V and 5 bases from J, with 3 bases between. This CDR3 comprises 12 residues. The CDR3 is CATSDLRETQYF. In nucleotides, the CDR3 is TGTGCCACCAGTGATTTGCGGGAGACCCAGTACTTC.

The chain recombines TRBV30 with TRBJ1-6, with TRBD1 matching over 8 bases. The CDR3 covers 13 residues. The germline CDR1 and CDR2 sequences are GTSNPN and SVGIG (reference sequence). The ends lost 5 bases at V and 6 bases at J; junction bases unmatched: 3. The CDR3 loop reads CAWGQGSNSPLHF. CDR3 nucleotides: TGTGCCTGGGGACAGGGCAGTAATTCACCCCTCCACTTT.